The rows below give T cell receptor beta chains drawn from one sample of a study of blood T cells in healthy people across ages. TCRdb re-called the 5' RACE reads through MiXCR, storing one row per CDR3 protein. The data show about 800,000 distinct CDR3 sequences, about 62% seen once. The sample taken for sequencing was blood. These receptors were obtained from a young man in good health. The CDR3 runs from the conserved cysteine through the conserved F or W. Each record gives: D gene, J gene, V gene, clone size, CDR3 protein, CDR3 DNA. The D gene is left open where the match is weak. Size tells how often a clone was seen (once, few, many) or the class of an expanded clone, and some rows leave it out.

.,TRBJ1-2,TRBV3-1,few,CASRADSGEGYTF,TGTGCCAGCAGGGCAGATTCAGGGGAAGGCTACACCTTC
.,TRBJ1-2,TRBV29-1,.,CSVEDPGRVYGYTF,TGCAGCGTTGAAGATCCGGGCAGGGTTTATGGCTACACCTTC
.,TRBJ2-7,TRBV28,.,CASNKGRDYEQYF,TGTGCCAGCAACAAGGGTAGGGACTACGAGCAGTACTTC
.,TRBJ2-7,TRBV24-1,.,CATSGYEQYF,TGTGCCACGTCTGGGTACGAGCAGTACTTC
TRBD2,TRBJ2-1,TRBV27,.,CASRPLGTGGLLFF,TGTGCCAGCAGGCCCCTTGGAACGGGAGGGCTTCTGTTCTTC
.,TRBJ2-7,TRBV4-2,.,CASSQEFSANEQYF,TGTGCCAGCAGCCAAGAATTTAGCGCAAACGAGCAGTACTTC
.,TRBJ2-2,TRBV21-1,.,CASSKAEVAGPPGELFF,TGTGCCAGCAGCAAAGCCGAGGTAGCGGGCCCCCCAGGGGAGCTGTTTTTT
.,TRBJ2-7,TRBV7-2,once,CANSGTYEQYF,TGTGCCAACAGCGGTACTTACGAGCAGTACTTC
.,TRBJ2-1,TRBV29-1,many,CSVLGVSAVEQFF,TGCAGCGTCCTTGGGGTGAGCGCGGTTGAGCAGTTCTTC
.,TRBJ2-1,TRBV7-2,few,CASSPMNRNEQFF,TGTGCCAGCAGCCCGATGAACCGAAATGAGCAGTTCTTC
TRBD2,TRBJ2-7,TRBV29-1,.,CSVGLAGSSYNEQYF,TGCAGCGTTGGACTAGCGGGCAGCTCCTACAATGAGCAGTACTTC
.,TRBJ2-4,TRBV2,.,CASTGLGKNIQYF,TGTGCCAGCACGGGCTTGGGCAAAAACATTCAGTACTTC
.,TRBJ2-3,TRBV29-1,.,CSVEGSTDTQYF,TGCAGCGTTGAAGGGAGCACAGATACGCAGTATTTT
.,TRBJ2-1,TRBV7-2,.,CASSLSPVDEQFF,TGTGCCAGCAGCTTATCCCCCGTCGATGAGCAGTTCTTC
.,TRBJ2-4,TRBV3-1,.,CASSRVTGEGIQYF,TGTGCCAGCAGCCGGGTCACAGGGGAGGGCATTCAGTACTTC
.,TRBJ2-7,TRBV7-8,.,CASSLVIGGFGTYEQYF,TGTGCCAGCAGCTTAGTAATAGGAGGGTTCGGAACCTACGAGCAGTACTTC
.,TRBJ2-5,TRBV3-1,.,CASSQGSWGWETQYF,TGTGCCAGCAGCCAAGGCTCGTGGGGCTGGGAGACCCAGTACTTC
.,TRBJ2-3,TRBV6-5,few,CASRGSVLTDTQYF,TGTGCCAGCAGGGGGTCGGTATTAACAGATACGCAGTATTTT
TRBD1,TRBJ1-2,TRBV29-1,many,CSGRGPGYTF,TGCAGCGGCAGGGGGCCTGGCTACACCTTC
TRBD1,TRBJ1-2,TRBV29-1,.,CSVENRGLDGYTF,TGCAGCGTTGAAAACAGGGGGCTAGATGGCTACACCTTC
.,TRBJ1-2,TRBV3-1,.,CASSPGTREGHGYTF,TGTGCCAGCAGCCCGGGGACGCGCGAAGGACATGGCTACACCTTC
.,TRBJ2-6,TRBV25-1,few,CASRRATGANVLTF,TGTGCCAGCAGGAGGGCGACCGGGGCCAACGTCCTGACTTTC
TRBD1,TRBJ2-4,TRBV29-1,.,CSTSGQGSEEYF,TGCAGCACATCTGGACAGGGGAGCGAGGAGTACTTC
.,TRBJ1-6,TRBV7-2,.,CASSSSFSSPLHF,TGTGCCAGCAGCTCCTCGTTTAGTTCACCCCTCCACTTT
.,TRBJ2-7,TRBV20-1,.,CSARDLENYEQYF,TGCAGTGCTAGAGATTTGGAAAACTACGAGCAGTACTTC
.,TRBJ2-5,TRBV5-1,.,CASSLLVAAKETQYF,TGCGCCAGCAGCTTGTTAGTAGCGGCAAAAGAGACCCAGTACTTC
TRBD1,TRBJ1-1,TRBV20-1,.,CSAPSPTGGNTEAFF,TGCAGTGCTCCCTCTCCCACAGGGGGGAACACTGAAGCTTTCTTT
.,TRBJ2-7,TRBV28,.,CASTGVPYEQYF,TGTGCCAGCACCGGGGTCCCCTACGAGCAGTACTTC
TRBD2,TRBJ2-1,TRBV24-1,.,CATSDGASGVQETQFF,TGTGCCACCAGTGATGGGGCTAGCGGGGTACAAGAGACCCAGTTCTTC
.,TRBJ2-1,TRBV3-1,once,CASSQTQGFEQFF,TGTGCCAGCAGCCAGACCCAGGGTTTTGAGCAGTTCTTC
TRBD1,TRBJ1-2,TRBV20-1,few,CSARDDGTVGGVGYTF,TGCAGTGCTAGAGATGATGGGACAGTGGGGGGGGTTGGCTACACCTTC
TRBD1,TRBJ2-7,TRBV20-1,.,CSAIIRTGVSYEQYF,TGCAGTGCTATAATTCGGACAGGGGTTAGCTACGAGCAGTACTTC
.,TRBJ1-1,TRBV20-1,.,CSARDVNTEAFF,TGCAGTGCTAGAGATGTGAACACTGAAGCTTTCTTT
TRBD2,TRBJ2-7,TRBV20-1,many,CSAKGLAGGPYSEQYF,TGCAGTGCTAAAGGACTAGCGGGAGGGCCATATAGCGAGCAGTACTTC
.,TRBJ1-2,TRBV5-1,once,CASSADYNMYGYTF,TGCGCCAGCAGCGCCGATTATAATATGTATGGCTACACCTTC
.,TRBJ2-1,TRBV20-1,few,CSANDMGGVGYNEQFF,TGCAGTGCTAACGACATGGGGGGAGTCGGGTACAATGAGCAGTTCTTC
TRBD1,TRBJ2-5,TRBV20-1,.,CSASDQGAEETQYF,TGCAGTGCTAGCGACCAGGGGGCCGAAGAGACCCAGTACTTC
TRBD1,TRBJ1-6,TRBV6-2/TRBV6-3,.,CASSYTPGQPDNSPLHF,TGTGCCAGCAGTTATACTCCGGGACAGCCTGATAATTCACCCCTCCACTTT
.,TRBJ2-1,TRBV9,.,CASSALLGSYNEQFF,TGTGCCAGCAGCGCCCTACTAGGCTCCTACAATGAGCAGTTCTTC
TRBD1,TRBJ1-2,TRBV27,.,CASRRTGDHGYTF,TGTGCCAGCAGACGGACAGGGGATCATGGCTACACCTTC
.,TRBJ2-7,TRBV7-9,few,CASSFAGGGEQYF,TGTGCCAGCAGCTTCGCCGGGGGCGGCGAGCAGTACTTC
.,TRBJ1-2,TRBV25-1,.,CASSPRTEGATVYGYTF,TGTGCCAGCAGTCCTAGGACAGAGGGAGCGACAGTTTATGGCTACACCTTC
.,TRBJ2-5,TRBV20-1,few,CSARDRRLETQYF,TGCAGTGCTAGAGATCGACGGTTGGAGACCCAGTACTTC
TRBD2,TRBJ2-1,TRBV15,.,CATSRDVRGRLAGVYNEQFF,TGTGCCACCAGCAGAGATGTGAGGGGGCGCCTAGCGGGAGTGTACAATGAGCAGTTCTTC
.,TRBJ2-7,TRBV28,.,CANSVPAYEQYF,TGTGCCAACAGTGTCCCAGCTTACGAGCAGTACTTC
TRBD1,TRBJ1-5,TRBV29-1,few,CSVTQGILEPQHF,TGCAGCGTTACACAGGGGATTTTAGAGCCCCAGCATTTT
.,TRBJ2-5,TRBV27,.,CASSLYRARETQYF,TGTGCCAGCAGTTTATACCGTGCCCGGGAGACCCAGTACTTC
.,TRBJ1-5,TRBV4-2,.,CASSQGSLNQPQHF,TGTGCCAGCAGCCAAGGCAGCCTCAATCAGCCCCAGCATTTT
TRBD2,TRBJ2-1,TRBV11-2,.,CASSLELRGGVFPHNEQFF,TGTGCCAGCAGCTTAGAATTGCGGGGGGGCGTTTTCCCCCACAATGAGCAGTTCTTC
.,TRBJ2-5,TRBV7-8,.,CASSKNIGGGTQYF,TGTGCCAGCAGCAAAAATATCGGAGGCGGAACCCAGTACTTC
.,TRBJ2-7,TRBV4-2,.,CASSQASGEQYF,TGTGCCAGCAGCCAAGCTTCGGGCGAGCAGTACTTC
.,TRBJ2-5,TRBV20-1,few,CSAPRDIEETQYF,TGCAGTGCTCCCCGGGACATAGAAGAGACCCAGTACTTC
.,TRBJ2-7,TRBV12-3/TRBV12-4,.,CASSPWDYEQYF,TGTGCCAGCAGTCCCTGGGACTACGAGCAGTACTTC
.,TRBJ1-1,TRBV7-9,few,CASSSGGAANTEAFF,TGTGCCAGCAGCTCCGGGGGGGCAGCCAACACTGAAGCTTTCTTT
.,TRBJ2-7,TRBV7-2,few,CASSPQTGQSYEQYF,TGTGCCAGCAGCCCGCAGACAGGACAGTCCTACGAGCAGTACTTC
TRBD1,TRBJ1-2,TRBV28,.,CASSFTLVGQGYYGYTF,TGTGCCAGCAGTTTCACTCTAGTTGGACAGGGGTACTATGGCTACACCTTC
.,TRBJ1-1,TRBV28,.,CASRLASRRTEAFF,TGTGCCAGCAGGTTAGCGTCTAGGAGGACCGAAGCTTTCTTT
.,TRBJ2-7,TRBV15,.,CATSREGGTFYEQYF,TGTGCCACCAGCAGAGAAGGCGGGACCTTCTACGAGCAGTACTTC
.,TRBJ2-5,TRBV6-6,.,CASSAAGLQETQYF,TGTGCCAGCAGCGCTGCGGGGCTGCAAGAGACCCAGTACTTC
.,TRBJ2-5,TRBV7-2,few,CASSLMGMETQYF,TGTGCCAGCAGCTTAATGGGAATGGAGACCCAGTACTTC